The 10 T cell receptor beta chains given below trace back to one sample, sequenced in a study of cytomegalovirus exposure and HLA in healthy donors. Researchers ran the PCR with 60 Vbeta and 13 Jbeta primers. TCRdb's copy holds only in-frame clones and misses some; the assay was immunoSEQ multiplex PCR. Here the sample spans about 96,000 clones, approximately 75% being singletons. Specimen: PBMCs. The receptor source for this set is a woman in her seventies in good health and CMV-seropositive.

The gene calls are TRBV6-1 and TRBJ2-7; 9 bases match TRBD2. After removal of 10 bases from V and 6 bases from J, the junction contained 16 bases not matched to a gene. The CDR3 is 15 amino acids. Germline-derived CDR1 and CDR2 are MNHNS and SASEGT. CDR3 sequence (DNA): TGTGCCATCCGCCCCCCCGGACTAGCGTCTGGCGAGCAGTACTTC. It codes for CAIRPPGLASGEQYF.

The chain combines TRBV21-1 with TRBJ2-1; the table gives TRBD2 as D, unverified against the DNA. TRBV21-1 is termed a pseudogene. The CDR3 sequence is 9 residues long. This CDR3 is CASLREQFF. The CDR3 bases are TGTGCCAGCCTTCGTGAGCAGTTCTTC.

This chain links TRBV6-5 with TRBJ2-6; D gene ambiguous. The CDR3 covers 14 residues. CDR1 is MNHEY and CDR2 is SVGAGI in the germline V gene. V was pared by 6 bases and J by 2 bases, with 8 bases between. CDR3 loop: CASSYGPGANVLTF. The DNA of the CDR3 is TGTGCCAGCAGCTATGGGCCTGGGGCCAACGTCCTGACTTTC.

The V and J genes are TRBV11-2 and TRBJ2-3; weak D call: TRBD2 (6 bases). Per germline, CDR1 SGHAT and CDR2 FQNNGV. The CDR3 loop spans 16 amino acids. The V end lost 3 bases, the J end lost 1 base, and 14 bases lay between the germline ends. The CDR3 protein is CASSLGSGGGTDTQYF. CDR3 bases: TGTGCCAGCAGCTTGGGAAGTGGAGGGGGCACAGATACGCAGTATTTT.

A note on this clone: Compared with germline, one end of the junction differs, possibly owing to a read error. The chain joins TRBV6-5 to TRBJ2-7; D remains ambiguous. Looked up from germline, CDR1 is MNHEY and CDR2 is SVGAGI. The CDR3 covers 12 residues. The CDR3 loop is CASSSSRFEKYF. CDR3 sequence (DNA): TGTGCCAGCAGTTCCTCTCGATTCGAGAAGTACTTC.

This rearrangement joins TRBV11-2 to TRBJ2-7, with 9 bases identical to TRBD1. The ends lost 4 bases at V and 5 bases at J; junction bases unmatched: 9. In germline, CDR1 is SGHAT, CDR2 FQNNGV. There are 15 residues in the CDR3. CDR3 DNA: TGTGCCAGCAGCTGGGGGACAGGGTGGGGAGACGAGCAGTACTTC. Translated: CASSWGTGWGDEQYF.

The V and J genes are TRBV9 and TRBJ1-4, with D possibly TRBD1 on 6 matching bases. Germline V gene lookup returns CDR1 SGDLS and CDR2 YYNGEE. Trimming pared 0 bases from V and 4 bases from J, leaving 10 bases between. This CDR3 is 15 amino acids long. The CDR3 DNA follows: TGTGCCAGCAGCGTAGGCGGCAGGGGTAATGAAAAACTGTTTTTT. It specifies CASSVGGRGNEKLFF.

The J gene is TRBJ1-5, the V gene TRBV2; D is unresolved. CDR1 is SNHLY and CDR2 is FYNNEI in the germline V gene. The length of the CDR3 is 13 residues. Trimming took off 2 bases at V and 5 bases at J, with 7 bases between the two ends. CDR3 sequence: CASSELGYQPQHF. CDR3 DNA sequence: TGTGCCAGCAGTGAACTAGGCTATCAGCCCCAGCATTTT.

J is TRBJ2-7 and V is TRBV6-5, with 9 nucleotides matching TRBD1. The CDR3 is 13 residues long. CDR1 is MNHEY and CDR2 is SVGAGI in the germline V gene. J lost 3 bases, V lost 6 bases, and 3 bases had no gene match. Written as DNA, the CDR3 is TGTGCCAGCAGGCGGGGACAGGGCTACGAGCAGTACTTC. Encoded protein: CASRRGQGYEQYF.

The chain combines TRBV9 with TRBJ1-5, with 7 nucleotides matching TRBD1. The V segment lost 7 bases and the J segment 1 base; nucleotides outside the gene matches: 11. The CDR3 covers 16 residues. CDR1 is SGDLS, CDR2 YYNGEE, per germline. The CDR3 loop is CASSQGGPGSNQPQHF. In DNA, the CDR3 is TGTGCCAGCTCTCAGGGGGGCCCCGGAAGCAATCAGCCCCAGCATTTT.